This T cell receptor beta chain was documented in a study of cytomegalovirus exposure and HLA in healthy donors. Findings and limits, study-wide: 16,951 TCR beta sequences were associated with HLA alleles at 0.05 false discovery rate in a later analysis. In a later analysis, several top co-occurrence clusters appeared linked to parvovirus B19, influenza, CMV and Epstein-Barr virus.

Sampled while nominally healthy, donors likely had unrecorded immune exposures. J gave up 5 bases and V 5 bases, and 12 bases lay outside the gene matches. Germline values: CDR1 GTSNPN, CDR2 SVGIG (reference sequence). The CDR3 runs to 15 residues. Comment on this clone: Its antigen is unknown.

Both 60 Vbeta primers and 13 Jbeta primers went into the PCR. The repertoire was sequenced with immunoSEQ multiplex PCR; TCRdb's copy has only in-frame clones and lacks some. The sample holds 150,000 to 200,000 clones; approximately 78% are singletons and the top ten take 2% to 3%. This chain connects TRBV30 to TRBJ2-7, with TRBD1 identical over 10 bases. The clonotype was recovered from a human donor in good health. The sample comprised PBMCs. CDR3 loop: CAWDLPGQGYHEQYF. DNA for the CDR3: TGTGCCTGGGATCTTCCGGGACAGGGGTACCACGAGCAGTACTTC.